Given below is one TCR beta chain in context. Its antigen is unknown. Within one base of it there is no much larger clone, and no base qualities were kept. This sample is drawn from a study of blood T cell repertoires in COVID-19 (TCRdb year 2020). Some background on the complete study: Samples from collaborators originated in the United States, Italy and Spain and spanned both the acute and convalescent phases of COVID-19. The repertoires were released in a freely available public database intended as a resource for research on the immune response to SARS-CoV-2. Where available, HLA class I and class II types were obtained from metadata supplied by the sample provider rather than from assay-based typing. Samples came from the ongoing ImmuneRACE study (first 160 participants) plus 1,254 subjects from 6 global collaborators. The prospective study material was composed of cDNA or gDNA derived from T cells, B-cell-depleted T cells, or PBMCs. Nearly every sample came with metadata listing a de-identified subject ID, COVID-19 status, age in years and sex. The dataset comprised deeply sampled blood TCRbeta repertoires from subjects exposed to, actively infected with, or recovered from COVID-19.

Study-level results and caveats: How much clinical and demographic metadata was included differed by source and by participant, and the metadata was provided uncurated.

Another Seattle source contributed samples from volunteer blood donors who had recovered from COVID-19. Whole blood was collected in K2EDTA tubes by collaborating institutions according to the institutions' own protocols. Collaborator samples were shipped for TCRbeta analysis as frozen whole blood, isolated PBMCs, or DNA extracted from either sample type. From the cysteine up to the phenylalanine, the CDR3 has a length of 18 residues. Only the CDR3 region is kept as DNA, spanning 54 bases read in frame from base 1. TCRbeta CDR3 regions were amplified from genomic DNA by means of the immunoSEQ Assay, a bias-controlled multiplex PCR. Regarding the original processing steps: Within the assay, amplification of reference gene primers was used to estimate how many nucleated cells each sample contained. To quantify the absolute abundance of each unique TCRbeta CDR3 rearrangement, sequence reads were collapsed and filtered. Productive Simpson clonality was computed per sample as the square root of Simpson's diversity index over productive rearrangements. TCRdb limited this immuneACCESS table to in-frame rearrangements with V and J called. A share of clones is missing; checked studies link under half to unresolved V genes, and the rest is unexplained. The V and J calls and clone size were taken over from that table, and D and trimming were inferred from the DNA. Present in this sample are fewer than 150,000 clones, approximately 84% of which were seen just once. About 17% of the sample is in the top ten clones.

The sequence came from a woman in her forties or fifties who had recovered from COVID-19. The chain couples TRBV21-1 to TRBJ1-2; no check of the table's D call, TRBD1, against the DNA was made. TRBV21-1 is designated a pseudogene. Material for sequencing was peripheral blood. Here is the DNA: TGTGCCAGCAGCAAACAGGGGGCAGGGGATGGGGATAACTATGGCTACACCTTC. The encoded protein is CASSKQGAGDGDNYGYTF.